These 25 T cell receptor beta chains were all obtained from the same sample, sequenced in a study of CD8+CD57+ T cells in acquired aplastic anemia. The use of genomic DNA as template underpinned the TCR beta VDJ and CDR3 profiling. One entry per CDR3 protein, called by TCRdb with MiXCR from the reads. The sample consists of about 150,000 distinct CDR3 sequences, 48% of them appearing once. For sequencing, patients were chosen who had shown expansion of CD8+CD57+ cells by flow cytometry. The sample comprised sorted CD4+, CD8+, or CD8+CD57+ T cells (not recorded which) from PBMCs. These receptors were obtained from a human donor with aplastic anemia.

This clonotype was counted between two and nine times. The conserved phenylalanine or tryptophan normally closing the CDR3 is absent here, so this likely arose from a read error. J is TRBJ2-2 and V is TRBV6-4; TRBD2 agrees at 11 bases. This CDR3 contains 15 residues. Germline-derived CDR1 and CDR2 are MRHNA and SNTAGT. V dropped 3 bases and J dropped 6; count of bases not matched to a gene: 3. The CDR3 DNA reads TGTGCCAGCAGTGAACTAGCGGGAGCGTCCGGGGAGCTGTTTCTT. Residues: CASSELAGASGELFL.

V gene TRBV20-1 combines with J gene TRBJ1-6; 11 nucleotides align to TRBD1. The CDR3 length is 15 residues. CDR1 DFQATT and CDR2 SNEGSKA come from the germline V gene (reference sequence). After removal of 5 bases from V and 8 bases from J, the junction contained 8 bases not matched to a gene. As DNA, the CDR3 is TGCAGTGCTTCCGGGACAGGGGGAGGGTATTCACCCCTCCACTTT. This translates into CSASGTGGGYSPLHF.

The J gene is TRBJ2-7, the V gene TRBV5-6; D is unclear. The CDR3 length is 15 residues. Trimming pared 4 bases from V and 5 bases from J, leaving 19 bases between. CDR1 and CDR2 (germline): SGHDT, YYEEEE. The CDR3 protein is CASSPDTVPLDEQYF. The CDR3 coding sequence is TGTGCCAGCAGCCCTGACACGGTACCCCTGGACGAGCAGTACTTC.

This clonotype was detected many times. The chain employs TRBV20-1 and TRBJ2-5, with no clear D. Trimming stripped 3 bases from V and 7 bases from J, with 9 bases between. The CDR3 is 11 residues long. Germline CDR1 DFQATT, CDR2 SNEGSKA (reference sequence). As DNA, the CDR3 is TGCAGTGCTAGTCCCGGTGGGACCCAGTACTTC. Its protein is CSASPGGTQYF.

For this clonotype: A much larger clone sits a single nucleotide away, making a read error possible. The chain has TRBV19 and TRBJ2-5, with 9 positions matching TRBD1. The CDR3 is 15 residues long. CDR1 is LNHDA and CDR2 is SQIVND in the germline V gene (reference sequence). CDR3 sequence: CVSSDIQGAAETQYF. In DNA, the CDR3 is TGTGTCAGTAGCGATATACAGGGGGCTGCGGAGACCCAGTACTTC.

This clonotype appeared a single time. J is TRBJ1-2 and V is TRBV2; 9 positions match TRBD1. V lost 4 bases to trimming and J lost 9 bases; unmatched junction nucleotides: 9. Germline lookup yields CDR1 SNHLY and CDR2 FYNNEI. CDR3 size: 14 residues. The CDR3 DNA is TGTGCCAGCAGTGGCTCGACCGGACAGGGGCGCTACACCTTC. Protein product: CASSGSTGQGRYTF.

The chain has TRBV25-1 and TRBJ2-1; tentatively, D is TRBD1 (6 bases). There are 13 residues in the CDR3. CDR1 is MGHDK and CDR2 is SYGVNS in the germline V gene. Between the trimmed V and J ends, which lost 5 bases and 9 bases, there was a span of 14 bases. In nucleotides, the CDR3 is TGTGCCAGCAGTTCCCTCACAGGGATTGAGCAGTTCTTC. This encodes CASSSLTGIEQFF.

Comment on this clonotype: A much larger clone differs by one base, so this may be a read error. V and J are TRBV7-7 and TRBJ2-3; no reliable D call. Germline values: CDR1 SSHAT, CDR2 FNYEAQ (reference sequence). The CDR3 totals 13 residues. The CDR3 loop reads CASSSDDTDTPYF. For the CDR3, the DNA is TGTGCTAGCAGCTCCGACGACACAGATACGCCGTATTTT.

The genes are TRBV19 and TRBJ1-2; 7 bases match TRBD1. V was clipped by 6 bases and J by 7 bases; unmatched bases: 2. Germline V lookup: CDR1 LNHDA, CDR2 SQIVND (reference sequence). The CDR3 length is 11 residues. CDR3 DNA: TGTGCCAGTAGGGCAGGGGGTGGCTACACCTTC. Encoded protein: CASRAGGGYTF.

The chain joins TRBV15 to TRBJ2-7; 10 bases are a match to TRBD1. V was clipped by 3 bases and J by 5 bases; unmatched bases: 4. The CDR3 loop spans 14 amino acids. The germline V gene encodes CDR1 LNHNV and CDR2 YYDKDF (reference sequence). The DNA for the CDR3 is TGTGCCACCAGCAGCAGACAGGGGGCAAACGAGCAGTACTTC. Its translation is CATSSRQGANEQYF. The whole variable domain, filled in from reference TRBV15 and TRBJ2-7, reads DAMVIQNPRYQVTQFGKPVTLSCSQTLNHNVMYWYQQKSSQAPKLLFHYYDKDFNNEADTPDNFQSRRPNTSFCFLDIRSPGLGDTAMYLCATSSRQGANEQYFGPGTRLTVT.

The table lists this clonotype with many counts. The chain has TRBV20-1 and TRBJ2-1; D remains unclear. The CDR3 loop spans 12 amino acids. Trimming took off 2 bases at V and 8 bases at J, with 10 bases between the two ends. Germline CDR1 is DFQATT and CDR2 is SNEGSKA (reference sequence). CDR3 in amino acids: CSARPVLDEQFF. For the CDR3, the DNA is TGCAGTGCTAGACCCGTTCTGGATGAGCAGTTCTTC.

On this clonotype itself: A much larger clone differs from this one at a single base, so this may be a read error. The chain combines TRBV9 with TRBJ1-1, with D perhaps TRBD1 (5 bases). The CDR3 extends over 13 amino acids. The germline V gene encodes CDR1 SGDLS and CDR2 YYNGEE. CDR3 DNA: TGTGCCAGCAGCGGGGGTGAAGGGACTGATGCTTTCTTT. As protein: CASSGGEGTDAFF.

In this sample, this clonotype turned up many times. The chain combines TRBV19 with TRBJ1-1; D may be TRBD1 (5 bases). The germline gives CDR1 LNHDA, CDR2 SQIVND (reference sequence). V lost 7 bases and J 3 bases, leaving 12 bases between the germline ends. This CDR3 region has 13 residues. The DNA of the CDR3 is TGTGCCAGTAATCCGGACACCCACACTGAAGCTTTCTTT. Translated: CASNPDTHTEAFF.

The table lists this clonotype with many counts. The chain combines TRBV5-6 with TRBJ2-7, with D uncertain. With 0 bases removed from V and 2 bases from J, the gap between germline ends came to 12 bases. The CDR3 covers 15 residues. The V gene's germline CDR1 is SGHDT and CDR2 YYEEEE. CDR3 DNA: TGTGCCAGCAGCTTGGACGGAACATATGCCTACGAGCAGTACTTC. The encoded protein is CASSLDGTYAYEQYF.

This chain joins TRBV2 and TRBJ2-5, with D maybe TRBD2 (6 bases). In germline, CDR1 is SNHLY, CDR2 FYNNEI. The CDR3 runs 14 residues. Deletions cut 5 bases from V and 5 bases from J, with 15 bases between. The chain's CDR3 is CASSLGGMLETQYF. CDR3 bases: TGTGCCAGCAGTCTTGGAGGGATGTTGGAGACCCAGTACTTC.

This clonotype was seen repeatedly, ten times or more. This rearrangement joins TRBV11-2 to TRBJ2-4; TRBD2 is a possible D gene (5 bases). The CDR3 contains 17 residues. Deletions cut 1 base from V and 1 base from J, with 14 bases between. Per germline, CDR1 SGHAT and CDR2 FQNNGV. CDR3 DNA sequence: TGTGCCAGCAGCTTAGTGGGTGGGAGATCGGCCAAAAACATTCAGTACTTC. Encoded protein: CASSLVGGRSAKNIQYF.

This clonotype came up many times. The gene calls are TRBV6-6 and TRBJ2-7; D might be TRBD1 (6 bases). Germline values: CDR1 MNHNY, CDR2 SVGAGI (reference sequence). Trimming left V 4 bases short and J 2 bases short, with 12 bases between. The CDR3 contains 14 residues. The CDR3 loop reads CASSSGHLTYEQYF. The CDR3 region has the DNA TGTGCCAGCAGTTCGGGACATCTTACCTACGAGCAGTACTTC.

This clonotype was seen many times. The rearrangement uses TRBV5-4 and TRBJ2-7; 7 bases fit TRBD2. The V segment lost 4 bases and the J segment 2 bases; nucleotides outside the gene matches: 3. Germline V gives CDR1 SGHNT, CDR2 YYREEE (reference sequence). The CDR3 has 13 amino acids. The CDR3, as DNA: TGTGCCAGCAGCGCGGGACTAACCTACGAGCAGTACTTC. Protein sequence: CASSAGLTYEQYF.

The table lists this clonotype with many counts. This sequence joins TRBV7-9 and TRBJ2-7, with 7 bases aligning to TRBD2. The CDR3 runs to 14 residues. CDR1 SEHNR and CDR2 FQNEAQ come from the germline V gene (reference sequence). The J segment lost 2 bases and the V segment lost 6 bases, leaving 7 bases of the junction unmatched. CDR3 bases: TGTGCCAGCAGTTCTAGCGGCACCCCCTACGAGCAGTACTTC. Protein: CASSSSGTPYEQYF.

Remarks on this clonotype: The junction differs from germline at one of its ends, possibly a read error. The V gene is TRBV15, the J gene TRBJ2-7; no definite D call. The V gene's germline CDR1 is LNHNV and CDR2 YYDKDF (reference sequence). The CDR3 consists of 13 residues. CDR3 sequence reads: CATGRSVDYEQYF. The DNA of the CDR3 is TGTGCCACCGGCAGATCAGTCGATTACGAGCAGTACTTC. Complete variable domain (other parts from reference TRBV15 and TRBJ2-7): DAMVIQNPRYQVTQFGKPVTLSCSQTLNHNVMYWYQQKSSQAPKLLFHYYDKDFNNEADTPDNFQSRRPNTSFCFLDIRSPGLGDTAMYLCATGRSVDYEQYFGPGTRLTVT.

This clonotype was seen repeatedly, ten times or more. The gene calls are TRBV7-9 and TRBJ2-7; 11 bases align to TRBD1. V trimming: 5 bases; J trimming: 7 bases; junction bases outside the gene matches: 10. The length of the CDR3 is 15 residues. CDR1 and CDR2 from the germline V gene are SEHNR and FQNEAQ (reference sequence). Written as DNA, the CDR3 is TGTGCCAGCAGCCCAGGGACAGGGGGTCCCTTAGAGCAGTACTTC. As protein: CASSPGTGGPLEQYF.

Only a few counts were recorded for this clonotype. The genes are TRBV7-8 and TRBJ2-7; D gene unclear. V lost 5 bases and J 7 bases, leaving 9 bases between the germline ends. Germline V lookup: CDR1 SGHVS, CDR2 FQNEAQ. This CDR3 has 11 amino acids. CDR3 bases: TGTGCCAGCAGCCCCCGCGTGGAGCAGTACTTC. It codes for CASSPRVEQYF.

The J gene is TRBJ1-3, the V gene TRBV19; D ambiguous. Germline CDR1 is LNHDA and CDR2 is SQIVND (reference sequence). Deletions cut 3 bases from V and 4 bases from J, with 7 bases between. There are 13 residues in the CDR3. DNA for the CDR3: TGTGCCAGTAGTATCACTTCGGGAAACACCATATATTTT. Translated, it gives CASSITSGNTIYF.

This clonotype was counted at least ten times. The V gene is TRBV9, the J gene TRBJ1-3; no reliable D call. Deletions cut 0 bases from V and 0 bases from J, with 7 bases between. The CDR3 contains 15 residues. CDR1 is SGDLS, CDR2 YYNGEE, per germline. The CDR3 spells CASSVGQNSGNTIYF. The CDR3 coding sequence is TGTGCCAGCAGCGTAGGGCAGAACTCTGGAAACACCATATATTTT.

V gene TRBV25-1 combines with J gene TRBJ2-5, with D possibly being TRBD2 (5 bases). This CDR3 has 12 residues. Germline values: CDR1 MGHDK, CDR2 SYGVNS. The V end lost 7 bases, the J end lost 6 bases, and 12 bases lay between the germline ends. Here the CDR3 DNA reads TGTGCCAGCATTGGGCCGGGGAAGACCCAGTACTTC. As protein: CASIGPGKTQYF.